The source of this TCR beta chain is a study of cytomegalovirus exposure and HLA in healthy donors. Study at large: Later, an analysis reported that the 130 or so validation repertoires had used the same platform as the approximately 630 first-cohort repertoires. Study-level findings and limits: It was confirmed in vitro that a few of the CMV-associated chains were specific for CMV antigens.

On this clone itself: Antigen unknown.

V lost 0 bases to trimming and J lost 3 bases, with 12 bases between them. From germline, CDR1 is MNHEY and CDR2 SMNVEV (reference sequence). The CDR3 covers 16 residues. Measured with immunoSEQ multiplex PCR; TCRdb has only the in-frame clones, and not every one. The sample consists of a few hundred thousand clones, over 80% of them appearing once. Source material: PBMCs. This rearrangement joins TRBV27 to TRBJ2-1; D unclear. The sequence was obtained from a woman aged 25 to 45 in good health and CMV-seropositive. The CDR3 nucleotides are TGTGCCAGCAGTTTATCCTTCCGGGTCTACTACAATGAGCAGTTCTTC. Its translation is CASSLSFRVYYNEQFF.